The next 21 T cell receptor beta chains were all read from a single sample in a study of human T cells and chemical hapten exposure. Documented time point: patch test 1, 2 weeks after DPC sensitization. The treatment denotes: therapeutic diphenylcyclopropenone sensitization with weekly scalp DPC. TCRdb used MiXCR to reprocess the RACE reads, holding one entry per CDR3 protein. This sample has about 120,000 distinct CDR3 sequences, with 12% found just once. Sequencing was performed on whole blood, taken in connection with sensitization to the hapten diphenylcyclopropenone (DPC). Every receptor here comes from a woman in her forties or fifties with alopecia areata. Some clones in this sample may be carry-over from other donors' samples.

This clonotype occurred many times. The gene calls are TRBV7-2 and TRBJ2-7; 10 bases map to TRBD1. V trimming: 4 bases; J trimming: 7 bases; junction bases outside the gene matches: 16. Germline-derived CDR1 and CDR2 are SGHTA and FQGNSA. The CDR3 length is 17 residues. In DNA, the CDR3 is TGTGCCAGCAGCTCATCAGACAGGGGGCGCGCGGGTTCGGAGCAGTACTTC. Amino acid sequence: CASSSSDRGRAGSEQYF.

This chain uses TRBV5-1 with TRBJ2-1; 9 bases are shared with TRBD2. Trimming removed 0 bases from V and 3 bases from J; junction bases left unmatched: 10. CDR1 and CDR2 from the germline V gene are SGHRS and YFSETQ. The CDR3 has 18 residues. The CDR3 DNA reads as TGCGCCAGCAGCTTGGTAGGTAGCGGGGGCCCTGGCTACAATGAGCAGTTCTTC. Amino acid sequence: CASSLVGSGGPGYNEQFF.

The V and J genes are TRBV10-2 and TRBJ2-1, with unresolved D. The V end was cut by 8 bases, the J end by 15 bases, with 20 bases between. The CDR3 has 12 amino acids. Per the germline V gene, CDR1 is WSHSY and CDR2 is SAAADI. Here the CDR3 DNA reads TGCGCCAGCCGATCCCTCGCGGCGGATTCGTTCTTC. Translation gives CASRSLAADSFF.

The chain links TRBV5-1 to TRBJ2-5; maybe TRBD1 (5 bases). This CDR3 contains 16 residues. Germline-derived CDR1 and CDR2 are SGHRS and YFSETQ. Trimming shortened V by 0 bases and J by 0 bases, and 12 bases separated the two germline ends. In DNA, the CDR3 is TGCGCCAGCAGCTTGGGGTCAGGGCTAGACCAAGAGACCCAGTACTTC. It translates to CASSLGSGLDQETQYF.

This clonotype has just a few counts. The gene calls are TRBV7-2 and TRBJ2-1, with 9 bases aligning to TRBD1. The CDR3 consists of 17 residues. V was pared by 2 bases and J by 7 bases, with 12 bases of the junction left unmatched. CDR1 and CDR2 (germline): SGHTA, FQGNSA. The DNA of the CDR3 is TGTGCCAGCAGCTTAACTTCCGGGACAGGGTTTAGGAATGAGCAGTTCTTC. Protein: CASSLTSGTGFRNEQFF.

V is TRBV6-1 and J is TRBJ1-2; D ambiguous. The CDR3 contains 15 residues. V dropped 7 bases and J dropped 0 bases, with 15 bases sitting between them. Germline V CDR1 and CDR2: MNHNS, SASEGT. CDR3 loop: CASITRPTPNYGYTF. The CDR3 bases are TGTGCCAGCATTACAAGGCCTACCCCTAACTATGGCTACACCTTC.

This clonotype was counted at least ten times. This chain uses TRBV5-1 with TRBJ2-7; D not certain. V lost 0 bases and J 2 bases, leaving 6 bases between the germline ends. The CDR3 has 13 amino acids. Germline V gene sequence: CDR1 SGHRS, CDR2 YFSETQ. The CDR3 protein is CASSLEYPYEQYF. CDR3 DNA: TGCGCCAGCAGCTTGGAATATCCCTACGAGCAGTACTTC.

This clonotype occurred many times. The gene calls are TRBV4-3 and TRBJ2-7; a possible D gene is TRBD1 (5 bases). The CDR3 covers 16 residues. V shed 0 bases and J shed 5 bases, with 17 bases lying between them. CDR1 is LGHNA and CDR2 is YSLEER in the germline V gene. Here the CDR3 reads CASSQDLGRGSHEQYF. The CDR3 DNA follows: TGCGCCAGCAGCCAAGATCTGGGGCGCGGTAGCCACGAGCAGTACTTC.

CDR3 amino acids: CASSSRASQAQYF. The CDR3 DNA is TGTGCCAGCAGTTCCAGGGCCTCCCAGGCCCAGTACTTC. The genes are TRBV28 and TRBJ2-5, with a possible D match to TRBD1 (5 bases). The CDR3 runs 13 residues. V gave up 4 bases and J gave up 9 bases, with 15 bases separating them. From germline, CDR1 is MDHEN and CDR2 SYDVKM. Complete variable domain (other parts from reference TRBV28 and TRBJ2-5): DVKVTQSSRYLVKRTGEKVFLECVQDMDHENMFWYRQDPGLGLRLIYFSYDVKMKEKGDIPEGYSVSREKKERFSLILESASTNQTSMYLCASSSRASQAQYFGPGTRLLVL.

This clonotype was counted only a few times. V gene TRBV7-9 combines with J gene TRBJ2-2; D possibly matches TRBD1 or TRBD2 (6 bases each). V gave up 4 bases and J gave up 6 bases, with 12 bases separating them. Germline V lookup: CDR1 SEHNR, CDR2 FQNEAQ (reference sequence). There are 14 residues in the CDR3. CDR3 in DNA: TGTGCCAGCAGCTGGACAGCGGGTGCCGGGGAGCTGTTTTTT. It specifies CASSWTAGAGELFF.

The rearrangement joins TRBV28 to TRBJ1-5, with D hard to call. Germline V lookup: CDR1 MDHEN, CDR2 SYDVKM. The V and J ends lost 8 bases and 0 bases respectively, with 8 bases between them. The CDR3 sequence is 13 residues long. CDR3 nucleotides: TGTGCCAGCGGAGGGTATAGCAATCAGCCCCAGCATTTT. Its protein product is CASGGYSNQPQHF.

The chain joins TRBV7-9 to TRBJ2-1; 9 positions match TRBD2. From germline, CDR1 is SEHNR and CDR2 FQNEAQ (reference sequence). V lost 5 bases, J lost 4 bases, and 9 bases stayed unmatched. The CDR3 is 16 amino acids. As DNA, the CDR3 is TGTGCCAGCAGCCGCTTTAGCGGGAGCCCTTACAATGAGCAGTTCTTC. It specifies CASSRFSGSPYNEQFF. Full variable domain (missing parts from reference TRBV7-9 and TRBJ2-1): DTGVSQNPRHKITKRGQNVTFRCDPISEHNRLYWYRQTLGQGPEFLTYFQNEAQLEKSRLLSDRFSAERPKGSFSTLEIQRTEQGDSAMYLCASSRFSGSPYNEQFFGPGTRLTVL.

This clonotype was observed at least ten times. CDR3 in amino acids: CASRSDRDNYGYTF. CDR3 coding DNA: TGTGCCAGCAGATCCGACAGGGATAACTATGGCTACACCTTC. The chain employs TRBV12-3 or TRBV12-4 and TRBJ1-2, with 7 bases lining up with TRBD1. There are 14 residues in the CDR3. J lost 1 base, V lost 6 bases, and 5 bases had no gene match.

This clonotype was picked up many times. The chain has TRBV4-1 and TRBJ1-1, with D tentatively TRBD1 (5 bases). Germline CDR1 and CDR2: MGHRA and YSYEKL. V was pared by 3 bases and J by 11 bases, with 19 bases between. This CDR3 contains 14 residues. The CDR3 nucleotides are TGCGCCAGCAGCCAGGCGAGAGGACCTAGGGGCGCTTTCTTT. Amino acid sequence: CASSQARGPRGAFF.

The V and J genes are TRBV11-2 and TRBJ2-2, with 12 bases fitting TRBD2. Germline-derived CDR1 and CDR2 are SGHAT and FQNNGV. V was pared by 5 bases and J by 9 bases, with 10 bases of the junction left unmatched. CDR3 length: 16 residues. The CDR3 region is CASSGRTSGETRELFF. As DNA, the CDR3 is TGTGCCAGCAGCGGGAGGACTAGCGGGGAAACAAGGGAGCTGTTTTTT.

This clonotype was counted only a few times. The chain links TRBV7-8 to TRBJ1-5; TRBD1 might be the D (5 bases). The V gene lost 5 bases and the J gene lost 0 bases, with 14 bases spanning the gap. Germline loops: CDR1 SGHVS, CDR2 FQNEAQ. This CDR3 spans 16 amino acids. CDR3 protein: CASSPKGPYSNQPQHF. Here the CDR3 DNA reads TGTGCCAGCAGCCCGAAGGGGCCGTATAGCAATCAGCCCCAGCATTTT.

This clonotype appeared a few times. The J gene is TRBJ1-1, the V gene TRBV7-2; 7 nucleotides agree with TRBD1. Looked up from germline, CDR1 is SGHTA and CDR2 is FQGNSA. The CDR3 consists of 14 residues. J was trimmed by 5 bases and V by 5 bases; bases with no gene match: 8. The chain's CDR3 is CASSRRGRRTEAFF. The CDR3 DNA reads TGTGCCAGCAGCCGCAGGGGGAGGAGGACTGAAGCTTTCTTT.

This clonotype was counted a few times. CDR3 in DNA: TGCGCCAGCAGCCAACCGGACGCCCCGAACACTGAAGCTTTCTTT. Protein sequence: CASSQPDAPNTEAFF. The chain combines TRBV4-3 with TRBJ1-1, with D unresolved. This CDR3 spans 15 amino acids. V was cut by 2 bases and J by 1 base, with 11 bases left in between. Germline V gene sequence: CDR1 LGHNA, CDR2 YSLEER.

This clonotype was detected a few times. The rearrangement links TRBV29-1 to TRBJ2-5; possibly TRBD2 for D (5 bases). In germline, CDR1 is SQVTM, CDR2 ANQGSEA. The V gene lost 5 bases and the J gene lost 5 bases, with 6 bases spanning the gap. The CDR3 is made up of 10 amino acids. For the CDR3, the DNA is TGCAGCGTTAGGACTGAGACCCAGTACTTC. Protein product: CSVRTETQYF.

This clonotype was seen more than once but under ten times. The CDR3 is CASSQDAERGGPDEQYF. CDR3 DNA: TGTGCCAGCAGCCAAGATGCAGAGCGGGGGGGCCCAGACGAGCAGTACTTC. The chain combines TRBV3-1 with TRBJ2-7; the match to TRBD2 covers 10 bases. The germline CDR1 and CDR2 sequences are LGHDT and YNNKEL (reference sequence). The CDR3 has 17 amino acids. J lost 5 bases, V lost 0 bases, and 10 bases had no gene match.

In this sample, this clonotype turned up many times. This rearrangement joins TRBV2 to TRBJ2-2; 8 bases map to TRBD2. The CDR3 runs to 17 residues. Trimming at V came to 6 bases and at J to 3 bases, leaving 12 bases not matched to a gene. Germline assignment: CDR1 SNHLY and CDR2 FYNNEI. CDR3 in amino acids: CASRKSAGGSYTGELFF. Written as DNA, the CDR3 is TGTGCCAGCAGGAAGTCGGCGGGAGGTTCTTACACCGGGGAGCTGTTTTTT.